The clone carrying this TCR beta chain was observed a single time. Its cognate antigen is unknown. One junction end does not reproduce the germline sequence, and a read error may be involved. Other DNA sequences within the sample encode an identical CDR3. This record belongs to a study of OX40 agonist ivuxolimab in advanced cancers. Study as a whole: A male proportion of about 84% was recorded, with mean age about 60 years and range about 23 to 90. General study findings and limits: At 0.1 to 3.0 mg/kg and by week 6, clonal expansion occurred in CD4+ and CD8+ blood T cells. More expanded clones were found, on average, in CD8+ than in CD4+ T cells.

This CDR3 is 15 amino acids long. Germline V CDR1 and CDR2: SEHNR, FQNEAQ (reference sequence). Clones were read by immunoSEQ multiplex PCR, and TCRdb kept only the in-frame ones, dropping some. Of some 19,000 clones listed, more than 75% are singletons. Peripheral blood came from all dose cohorts at three timepoints. The source was CD4+ or CD8+ T cells sorted from blood, collected in a trial of the OX40 agonist ivuxolimab. The clonotype originates from an adult with an advanced solid tumor such as melanoma, head and neck, liver or kidney cancer. The V and J genes are TRBV7-9 and TRBJ2-2; 9 bases agree with TRBD2. CDR3 nucleotides: TGTGCTAGCAGCTCCGGGACTAGCCCCAGGGGGGAGCTGTTTTTT. Translated: CASSSGTSPRGELFF.